Following are 21 T cell receptor beta chains from one sample sequenced in a study of cytomegalovirus exposure and HLA in healthy donors. 13 Jbeta primers and 60 Vbeta primers were used for the PCR. The table came from immunoSEQ multiplex PCR; TCRdb's copy has only in-frame clones and leaves some out. Of 100,000 or so clones in the sample, about 13% were seen once. Sequencing was done on a sample of PBMCs. All receptors come from a man aged 35 to 55 in good health and CMV-seropositive.

As DNA, the CDR3 is TGCGCCAGCAGCCAAGTGCCAAATGCGGGGGCCTACGAGCAGTACTTC. It specifies CASSQVPNAGAYEQYF. The V and J genes are TRBV4-1 and TRBJ2-7; 7 nucleotides agree with TRBD2. V gave up 1 base and J gave up 2 bases; unmatched junction bases: 8. The CDR3 length is 16 residues. Germline V CDR1 and CDR2: MGHRA, YSYEKL.

In its sample, this clone was seen a few times. V gene TRBV4-3 combines with J gene TRBJ2-1, with 11 bases fitting TRBD2. The length of the CDR3 is 17 residues. J gave up 4 bases and V 5 bases, and 10 bases lay outside the gene matches. CDR1 is LGHNA and CDR2 is YSLEER in the germline V gene. CDR3 DNA sequence: TGCGCCAGCAGCGGGGGTAGCGGGAGGGCCGTATACAATGAGCAGTTCTTC. Translated, it gives CASSGGSGRAVYNEQFF.

This clone was seen a handful of times. The chain employs TRBV6-1 and TRBJ2-7; tentative D call: TRBD2 (6 bases). Germline V gene lookup returns CDR1 MNHNS and CDR2 SASEGT. This CDR3 is built from 17 residues. Deletions cut 2 bases from V and 0 bases from J, with 17 bases between. The CDR3: CASSERLRGMRSYEQYF. The CDR3 bases are TGTGCCAGCAGTGAACGCCTGCGGGGTATGCGCTCCTACGAGCAGTACTTC.

A few counts support this clone. The chain combines TRBV5-1 with TRBJ2-7; perhaps TRBD2 as D (5 bases). The CDR3 contains 15 residues. Trimming took off 1 base at V and 5 bases at J, with 16 bases between the two ends. Germline V CDR1 and CDR2: SGHRS, YFSETQ. The CDR3 bases are TGCGCCAGCAGCTTGTCCTCGGGAATCGCAGACGAGCAGTACTTC. Protein product: CASSLSSGIADEQYF.

This clone was picked up a small number of times. The chain carries TRBV2 and TRBJ1-1; TRBD1 aligns across 7 bases. CDR1 and CDR2 from the germline V gene are SNHLY and FYNNEI. The CDR3 contains 14 residues. V lost 6 bases and J lost 1; bases outside the gene matches: 5. The CDR3 sequence is CASRQRTGNTEAFF. The CDR3 nucleotides read TGTGCCAGCAGACAAAGGACAGGGAACACTGAAGCTTTCTTT.

This clone occurred a few times. Germline and junction disagree at one end, which may indicate a read error. This chain connects TRBV6-4 to TRBJ2-2, with TRBD2 as a possible D gene (6 bases). This CDR3 region has 16 residues. CDR1 and CDR2 (germline): MRHNA, SNTAGT. The CDR3 coding sequence is TGTGCCAGCAGTCAAGCAGCGGGTGCGAACACCGGGGAGCTGCTTTTT. Its translation: CASSQAAGANTGELLF.

Here the CDR3 reads CASSAGDRRYTEAFF. In DNA, the CDR3 is TGTGCCAGCAGCGCGGGGGACAGGCGGTACACTGAAGCTTTCTTT. V and J are TRBV11-2 and TRBJ1-1; 8 nucleotides align to TRBD1. The CDR3 totals 15 residues. The V gene's germline CDR1 is SGHAT and CDR2 FQNNGV. The ends lost 5 bases at V and 3 bases at J; junction bases unmatched: 8.

This clone was seen more than once but under ten times. V usage is TRBV6-5 and J usage is TRBJ2-5, with 9 bases that match TRBD1. The junction had 11 bases not matched to a gene; V was cut back by 7 bases and J by 5 bases. Germline V CDR1 and CDR2: MNHEY, SVGAGI. This CDR3 has 15 residues. CDR3 amino acids: CASTQGTGRQETQYF. The CDR3 DNA sequence: TGTGCCAGCACCCAGGGGACAGGGCGGCAGGAGACCCAGTACTTC.

This clone appeared a few times. This sequence joins TRBV5-1 and TRBJ2-7; D possibly corresponds to TRBD1 (5 bases). Trimming took 0 bases from V and 6 from J, leaving 13 bases between them. Germline V gene data show CDR1 as SGHRS and CDR2 as YFSETQ. This CDR3 spans 14 amino acids. The CDR3 is CASSLVQGSREQYF. CDR3 sequence (DNA): TGCGCCAGCAGCTTGGTGCAGGGCAGCCGCGAGCAGTACTTC.

With respect to this clone: The junction differs from germline at one of its ends, possibly a read error. V is TRBV6-6 and J is TRBJ1-3, with TRBD1 matching 8 bases. CDR1 and CDR2 from the germline V gene are MNHNY and SVGAGI (reference sequence). The CDR3 sequence is 12 residues long. CDR3 amino acids: CASSYGDRGIDF. For the CDR3, the DNA is TGTGCCAGCAGTTACGGAGACAGGGGTATAGATTTT.

The CDR3 sequence is CASSSQGAPGNTIYF. As DNA, the CDR3 is TGTGCCAGCAGCTCCCAGGGGGCCCCTGGAAACACCATATATTTT. The V and J genes are TRBV7-2 and TRBJ1-3; TRBD1 matches 8 bases. V gave up 4 bases and J gave up 2 bases; unmatched junction bases: 4. The CDR3 totals 15 residues. Germline V lookup: CDR1 SGHTA, CDR2 FQGNSA.

The chain joins TRBV27 to TRBJ2-3, with 10 bases matching TRBD2. CDR1 MNHEY and CDR2 SMNVEV come from the germline V gene (reference sequence). V was pared by 6 bases and J by 7 bases, with 4 bases of the junction left unmatched. The length of the CDR3 is 13 residues. For the CDR3, the DNA is TGTGCCAGCAGACTAGCGGGGATAAATACGCAGTATTTT. This codes for CASRLAGINTQYF.

This clone was observed a few times. The chain joins TRBV28 to TRBJ2-5, with 7 bases lining up with TRBD1. The germline V gene encodes CDR1 MDHEN and CDR2 SYDVKM. V lost 5 bases and J lost 5; bases outside the gene matches: 11. The CDR3 is 15 amino acids. The CDR3 sequence is CASSLPDRRRETQYF. DNA for the CDR3: TGTGCCAGCAGTCTCCCGGACAGGCGACGGGAGACCCAGTACTTC.

This clone was seen a few times. In the same sample, other DNA sequences code for this CDR3. J is TRBJ2-7 and V is TRBV5-1; possibly TRBD1 for D (6 bases). The CDR3 runs to 14 residues. The V gene's germline CDR1 is SGHRS and CDR2 YFSETQ. The V end lost 0 bases, the J end lost 1 base, and 8 bases lay between the germline ends. CDR3 protein: CASSLVQGSYEQYF. The CDR3 DNA sequence: TGCGCCAGCAGCTTGGTTCAGGGGTCCTACGAGCAGTACTTC.

This clone was recorded a few times. This chain joins TRBV10-3 and TRBJ2-5; tentative D call: TRBD2 (5 bases). There are 12 residues in the CDR3. The germline V gene has CDR1 ENHRY and CDR2 SYGVKD. The V end was cut by 7 bases, the J end by 2 bases, with 8 bases between. CDR3 sequence reads: CAIKGGQETQYF. The CDR3 nucleotides read TGTGCCATCAAAGGAGGTCAAGAGACCCAGTACTTC.

The chain employs TRBV12-5 and TRBJ1-1; a weak D match, TRBD1 (5 bases). CDR1 and CDR2 from the germline V gene are LGHNT and FRNRAP. Trimming left V 6 bases short and J 8 bases short, with 31 bases between. This CDR3 is 18 amino acids long. The CDR3 nucleotides read TGTGCTAGTGGCCGCGCCCCTTCGCCGCCGACAGCCTTACGGGAAGCTTTCTTT. It yields the protein CASGRAPSPPTALREAFF.

The chain has TRBV10-3 and TRBJ1-5; TRBD1 agrees at 10 bases. CDR3 size: 15 residues. V dropped 4 bases and J dropped 5; count of bases not matched to a gene: 5. Germline CDR1 is ENHRY and CDR2 is SYGVKD. CDR3 DNA sequence: TGTGCCATCAGTGGGGGACAGGGGATAGATCAGCCCCAGCATTTT. This translates into CAISGGQGIDQPQHF.

The chain recombines TRBV30 with TRBJ2-1; TRBD2 matches 10 bases. The germline V gene has CDR1 GTSNPN and CDR2 SVGIG (reference sequence). CDR3 length: 15 residues. Trimming cost V 4 bases and J 4 bases; bases outside gene matches: 7. The CDR3 reads CAWTRAGGVYNEQFF. CDR3 nucleotides: TGTGCCTGGACTCGAGCGGGAGGGGTTTACAATGAGCAGTTCTTC.

The chain uses TRBV5-4 and TRBJ1-1; a weak D match, TRBD1 (6 bases). Germline CDR1 reads SGHNT; CDR2 reads YYREEE (reference sequence). Between the trimmed V and J ends, which lost 0 bases and 2 bases, there was a span of 11 bases. The CDR3 has 15 residues. CDR3 sequence reads: CASSLGGLSNTEAFF. The CDR3 DNA is TGTGCCAGCAGCTTGGGGGGGCTCTCTAACACTGAAGCTTTCTTT.

The chain couples TRBV5-1 to TRBJ1-1; no reliable D call. V gave up 4 bases and J gave up 8 bases, with 18 bases separating them. The CDR3 has 14 amino acids. Germline values: CDR1 SGHRS, CDR2 YFSETQ. CDR3 sequence (DNA): TGCGCCAGCAGCCGAAATGATATACAGAACGAAGCTTTCTTT. Protein sequence: CASSRNDIQNEAFF.

This clone occurred a few times. The V and J genes are TRBV11-1 and TRBJ2-6; 9 bases agree with TRBD2. The V and J ends lost 5 bases and 2 bases, in that order; junction bases with no gene match: 4. The V gene's germline CDR1 is SGHAT and CDR2 FQDESV (reference sequence). This CDR3 region has 16 residues. The CDR3 loop is CASSPVAGAGANVLTF. The CDR3 nucleotides are TGTGCCAGCAGCCCCGTAGCGGGAGCTGGGGCCAACGTCCTGACTTTC.